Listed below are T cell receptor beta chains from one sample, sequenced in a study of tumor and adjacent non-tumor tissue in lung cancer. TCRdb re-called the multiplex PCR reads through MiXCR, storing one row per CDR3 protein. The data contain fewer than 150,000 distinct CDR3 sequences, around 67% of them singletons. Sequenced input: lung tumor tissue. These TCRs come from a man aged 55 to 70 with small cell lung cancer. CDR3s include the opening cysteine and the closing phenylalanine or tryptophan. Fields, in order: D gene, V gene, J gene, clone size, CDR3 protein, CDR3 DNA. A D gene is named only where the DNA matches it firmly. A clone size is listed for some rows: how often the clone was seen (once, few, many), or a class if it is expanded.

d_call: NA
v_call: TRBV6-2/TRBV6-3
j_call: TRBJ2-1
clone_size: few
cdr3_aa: CASSYLGYNEQFF
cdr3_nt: TGTGCCAGCAGTTACCTCGGTTACAATGAGCAGTTCTTC

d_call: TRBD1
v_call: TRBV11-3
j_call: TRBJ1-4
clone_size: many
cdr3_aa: CASSFGTGVNEKLFF
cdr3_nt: TGTGCCAGCAGCTTCGGGACAGGCGTTAATGAAAAACTGTTTTTT

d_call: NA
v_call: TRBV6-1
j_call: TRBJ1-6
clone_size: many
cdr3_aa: CASSESGDSPLHF
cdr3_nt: TGTGCCAGCAGTGAATCGGGGGATTCACCCCTCCACTTT

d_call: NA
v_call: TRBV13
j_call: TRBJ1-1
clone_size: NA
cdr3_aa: CASRTRGGMKTEASF
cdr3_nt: TGTGCCAGCAGGACTCGGGGAGGCATGAAGACTGAAGCTTCCTTT

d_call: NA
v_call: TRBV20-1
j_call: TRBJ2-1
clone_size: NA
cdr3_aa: CSARGELGYNEQFF
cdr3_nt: TGCAGTGCTAGGGGGGAATTAGGGTACAATGAGCAGTTCTTC

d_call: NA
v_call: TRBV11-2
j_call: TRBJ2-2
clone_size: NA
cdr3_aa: CASNLSPIRELFF
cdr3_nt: TGTGCCAGCAACTTATCCCCCATCAGGGAGCTGTTTTTT

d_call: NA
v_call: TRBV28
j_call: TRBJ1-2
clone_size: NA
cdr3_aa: CASRATVFTSGHTF
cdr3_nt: TGTGCCAGCAGGGCTACAGTGTTCACGTCTGGCCACACCTTC

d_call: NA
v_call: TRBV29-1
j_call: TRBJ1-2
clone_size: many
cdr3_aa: CSVEYLYGYTF
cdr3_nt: TGCAGCGTTGAATACTTGTATGGCTACACCTTC

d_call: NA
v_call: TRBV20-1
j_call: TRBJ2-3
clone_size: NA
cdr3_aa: CSAARGVRNVQYF
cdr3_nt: TGCAGTGCCGCCCGTGGGGTGAGAAATGTGCAGTATTTC

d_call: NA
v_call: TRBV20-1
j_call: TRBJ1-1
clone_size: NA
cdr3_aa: CSAMGRTYWTFF
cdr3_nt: TGCAGTGCTATGGGTAGGACGTACTGGACTTTCTTT

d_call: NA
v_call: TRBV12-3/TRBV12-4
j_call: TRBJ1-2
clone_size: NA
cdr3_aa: CASSFHGGDGYTF
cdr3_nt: TGTGCCAGCAGTTTTCACGGCGGCGATGGCTACACCTTC

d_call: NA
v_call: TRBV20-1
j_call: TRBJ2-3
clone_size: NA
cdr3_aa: CSASRSGPAYTQYF
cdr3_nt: TGCAGTGCTAGTCGGAGCGGGCCCGCATATACGCAGTATTTT

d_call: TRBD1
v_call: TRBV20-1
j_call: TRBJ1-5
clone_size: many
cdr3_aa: CSAVTGGYSNQPQHF
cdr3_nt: TGCAGTGCTGTTACAGGGGGGTATAGCAATCAGCCCCAGCATTTT

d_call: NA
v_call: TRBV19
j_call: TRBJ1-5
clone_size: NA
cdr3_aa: CANRGIWGGDQPQHF
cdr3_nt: TGTGCCAATAGAGGGATTTGGGGAGGGGATCAGCCCCAGCATTTT

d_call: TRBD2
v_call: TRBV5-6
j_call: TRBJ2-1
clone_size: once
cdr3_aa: CTSSRRTSGRASRNEQFF
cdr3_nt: TGTACCAGCAGCCGAAGAACTAGCGGGAGGGCCTCGCGCAATGAGCAGTTCTTC

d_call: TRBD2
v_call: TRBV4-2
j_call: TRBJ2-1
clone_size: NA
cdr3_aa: CASSPTHRTSGRLHNEQFF
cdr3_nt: TGTGCTAGCAGCCCAACTCACCGGACTAGCGGGAGACTACACAATGAGCAGTTCTTC

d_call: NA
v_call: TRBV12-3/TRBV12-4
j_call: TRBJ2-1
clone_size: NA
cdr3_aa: CASSLFGGVYNEQFF
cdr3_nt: TGTGCCAGCAGTTTATTCGGTGGGGTCTACAATGAGCAGTTCTTC

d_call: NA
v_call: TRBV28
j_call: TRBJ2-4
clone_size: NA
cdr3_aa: CASLSRVKNIQYF
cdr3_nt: TGTGCCAGCCTTTCAAGGGTCAAAAACATTCAGTACTTC

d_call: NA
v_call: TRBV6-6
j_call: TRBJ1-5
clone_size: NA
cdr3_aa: CASSYSREESQHF
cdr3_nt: TGTGCCAGCAGTTACTCGAGGGAGGAGTCCCAGCATTTT

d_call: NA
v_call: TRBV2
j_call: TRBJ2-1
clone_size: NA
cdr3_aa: CASTDVEHFF
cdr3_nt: TGTGCCAGCACTGACGTTGAGCACTTCTTC

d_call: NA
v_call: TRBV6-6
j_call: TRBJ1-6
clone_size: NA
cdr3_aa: CAWWGGSYNSPLHF
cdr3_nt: TGTGCCTGGTGGGGAGGTTCCTATAATTCACCCCTCCACTTT

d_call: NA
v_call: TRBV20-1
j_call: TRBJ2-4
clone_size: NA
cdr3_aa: CSARPPEQNTQYF
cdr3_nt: TGCAGTGCTAGACCCCCAGAGCAAAACACTCAGTACTTC

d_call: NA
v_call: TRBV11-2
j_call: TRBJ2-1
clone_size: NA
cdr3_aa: CVSSPGADTYNEQFF
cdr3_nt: TGTGTCAGCAGCCCCGGTGCGGACACCTACAATGAGCAGTTCTTC